The 32 T cell receptor beta chains presented below share a single source sample, sequenced in a study of cytomegalovirus exposure and HLA in healthy donors. The study ran its PCR with 60 Vbeta and 13 Jbeta primers. TCRdb's table, derived via immunoSEQ multiplex PCR, lists solely in-frame clones and lacks some. Of under 200,000 clones listed, 60% to 85% are singletons. The sample taken for sequencing was PBMCs. The receptors originated from a man aged 35 to 55 in good health and CMV-seronegative.

The chain employs TRBV10-1 and TRBJ1-1; the match to TRBD1 covers 7 bases. Germline CDR1 WNHNN, CDR2 SYGVQD (reference sequence). V was pared by 6 bases and J by 4 bases, with 5 bases of the junction left unmatched. The CDR3 extends over 13 amino acids. In DNA, the CDR3 is TGCGCCAGCAGAAGGGGGCGCGCCACTGAAGCTTTCTTT. The encoded protein is CASRRGRATEAFF.

The chain links TRBV5-4 to TRBJ1-1; D might be TRBD1 (6 bases). The CDR3 covers 16 residues. Trimming took 0 bases from V and 4 from J, leaving 16 bases between them. Germline values: CDR1 SGHNT, CDR2 YYREEE (reference sequence). The DNA for the CDR3 is TGTGCCAGCAGCTTGGGCACAGGGACCCTGGGCACTGAAGCTTTCTTT. It yields the protein CASSLGTGTLGTEAFF.

This clone is medium-sized (0.01 to 0.1%) by share. V and J are TRBV7-2 and TRBJ2-1; TRBD1 agrees at 7 bases. Germline V gene data show CDR1 as SGHTA and CDR2 as FQGNSA. With 10 bases clipped from V and 0 bases from J, the junction kept 6 bases outside the gene matches. The CDR3 is 14 amino acids. CDR3 amino acids: CATIQGLSYNEQFF. CDR3 bases: TGTGCCACCATACAGGGGCTCTCCTACAATGAGCAGTTCTTC.

The gene calls are TRBV28 and TRBJ1-6; TRBD1 matches 8 bases. There are 15 residues in the CDR3. The germline V gene encodes CDR1 MDHEN and CDR2 SYDVKM. V shed 8 bases, J shed 8 bases, and the junction held 11 bases outside the gene matches. This CDR3 reads CASHPDRAADSPLHF. As DNA, the CDR3 is TGTGCCAGCCACCCGGACAGGGCGGCGGATTCACCCCTCCACTTT. Full variable domain (missing parts from reference TRBV28 and TRBJ1-6): DVKVTQSSRYLVKRTGEKVFLECVQDMDHENMFWYRQDPGLGLRLIYFSYDVKMKEKGDIPEGYSVSREKKERFSLILESASTNQTSMYLCASHPDRAADSPLHFGNGTRLTVT.

This clone was counted only a few times. The chain couples TRBV5-1 to TRBJ2-7; TRBD2 matches 11 bases. This CDR3 comprises 15 residues. CDR1 is SGHRS, CDR2 YFSETQ, per germline. The trim removed 2 bases at V and 2 bases at J, leaving 3 bases unmatched. This chain's CDR3 is CASSFGTSGPYEQYF. In nucleotides, the CDR3 is TGCGCCAGCAGCTTTGGGACTAGCGGACCCTACGAGCAGTACTTC.

This clone showed up just a few times. V usage is TRBV6-5 and J usage is TRBJ2-1; D gene unclear. Trimming cost V 2 bases and J 3 bases, with 8 bases left between them. The germline V gene has CDR1 MNHEY and CDR2 SVGAGI. The CDR3 has 14 amino acids. The CDR3 region is CASSYTTRYNEQFF. The CDR3 nucleotides read TGTGCCAGCAGTTACACAACCCGCTACAATGAGCAGTTCTTC.

This clone was observed a single time. The CDR3 nucleotides read TGTGCCAGCAGTTTAGAACCAGGGGACAATGAGCAGTTCTTC. The encoded protein is CASSLEPGDNEQFF. J is TRBJ2-1 and V is TRBV5-4, with D maybe TRBD1 (6 bases). The CDR3 totals 14 residues. Deletions cut 5 bases from V and 5 bases from J, with 14 bases between. Germline CDR1 reads SGHNT; CDR2 reads YYREEE (reference sequence).

CDR3: CASTPGLAGVSSYNEQFF. In nucleotides, the CDR3 is TGTGCCAGCACCCCAGGACTAGCGGGAGTAAGTTCCTACAATGAGCAGTTCTTC. The chain carries TRBV21-1 and TRBJ2-1; the DNA was not compared with TRBD2, the D call given in the table. TRBV21-1 represents a pseudogene. The CDR3 loop spans 18 amino acids.

This chain uses TRBV19 with TRBJ1-1; D unresolved. The CDR3 extends over 16 amino acids. V dropped 6 bases and J dropped 1 base, with 18 bases sitting between them. Per the germline V gene, CDR1 is LNHDA and CDR2 is SQIVND (reference sequence). The CDR3 bases are TGTGCCAGTAGCTCGGACGGAAAGGGAGGGAACACTGAAGCTTTCTTT. It specifies CASSSDGKGGNTEAFF.

This clone was recorded only once. The chain is built from TRBV7-9 and TRBJ2-1; TRBD1 aligns across 9 bases. The CDR3 is made up of 16 amino acids. Germline values: CDR1 SEHNR, CDR2 FQNEAQ (reference sequence). The trim removed 4 bases at V and 3 bases at J, leaving 7 bases unmatched. Here the CDR3 reads CASSSPGQGHYNEQFF. In DNA form, the CDR3 reads TGTGCCAGCAGCTCCCCGGGACAGGGACACTACAATGAGCAGTTCTTC.

The chain couples TRBV6-6 to TRBJ1-5; 7 nucleotides agree with TRBD1. Germline lookup yields CDR1 MNHNY and CDR2 SVGAGI (reference sequence). Trimming took 6 bases from V and 2 from J; bases not matched to a gene: 7. The CDR3 totals 15 residues. The CDR3 region is CASRATGAGNQPQHF. As DNA, the CDR3 is TGTGCCAGCAGAGCCACAGGGGCTGGCAATCAGCCCCAGCATTTT.

The rearrangement links TRBV18 to TRBJ1-2, with 7 positions matching TRBD1. With V trimmed by 5 bases and J by 8 bases, 5 bases remained unmatched. Germline CDR1 reads KGHSH; CDR2 reads LQKENI. This CDR3 is built from 12 residues. The CDR3 spells CASSSGGEGYTF. The CDR3 DNA reads TGTGCCAGCTCATCAGGGGGAGAGGGCTACACCTTC.

The rearrangement uses TRBV27 and TRBJ2-7, with D perhaps matching TRBD1 (5 bases). The CDR3 is 13 amino acids. CDR1 MNHEY and CDR2 SMNVEV come from the germline V gene (reference sequence). Trimming pared 5 bases from V and 3 bases from J, leaving 11 bases between. The chain's CDR3 is CASSIAQDYEQYF. For the CDR3, the DNA is TGTGCCAGCAGTATTGCACAGGACTACGAGCAGTACTTC.

V gene TRBV10-3 combines with J gene TRBJ2-1; 9 bases line up with TRBD2. There are 13 residues in the CDR3. Germline loops: CDR1 ENHRY, CDR2 SYGVKD. V gave up 10 bases and J gave up 4 bases; unmatched junction bases: 5. The CDR3 region has the DNA TGTGCCACCGTAGCGGGAGCATACAATGAGCAGTTCTTC. It is translated as CATVAGAYNEQFF.

V is TRBV2 and J is TRBJ2-7; D uncertain. Per germline, CDR1 SNHLY and CDR2 FYNNEI. V dropped 6 bases and J dropped 5 bases, with 8 bases sitting between them. The CDR3 extends over 11 amino acids. This chain's CDR3 is CASSPRDEQYF. The CDR3 region has the DNA TGTGCCAGCAGCCCCCGGGACGAGCAGTACTTC.

The chain has TRBV29-1 and TRBJ2-5; TRBD2 matches 10 bases. The CDR3 extends over 12 amino acids. V dropped 5 bases and J dropped 5; count of bases not matched to a gene: 2. From germline, CDR1 is SQVTM and CDR2 ANQGSEA. CDR3 in amino acids: CSVLTSGETQYF. The CDR3 DNA reads as TGCAGCGTTTTGACTAGCGGGGAGACCCAGTACTTC.

The CDR3 DNA follows: TGTGCCAGCTCAGGCGGGGGACTAGCGGGAGGCCAGCAGTACTTC. Protein: CASSGGGLAGGQQYF. This chain uses TRBV11-2 with TRBJ2-7, with TRBD2 identical over 15 bases. The CDR3 length is 15 residues. The germline V gene encodes CDR1 SGHAT and CDR2 FQNNGV. The ends lost 8 bases at V and 8 bases at J; junction bases unmatched: 10.

V and J are TRBV15 and TRBJ1-1; 7 nucleotides match TRBD1. CDR3 size: 15 residues. V was clipped by 0 bases and J by 5 bases; unmatched bases: 6. CDR1 LNHNV and CDR2 YYDKDF come from the germline V gene (reference sequence). The CDR3, as DNA: TGTGCCACCAGCAGAGATAAGGGGGCTTTTACTGAAGCTTTCTTT. Protein: CATSRDKGAFTEAFF.

This clone appeared once. The chain uses TRBV5-1 and TRBJ2-1; D unresolved. The CDR3 runs to 12 residues. Germline V gives CDR1 SGHRS, CDR2 YFSETQ. The V end lost 5 bases, the J end lost 7 bases, and 10 bases lay between the germline ends. The chain's CDR3 is CASRASSNEQFF. CDR3 nucleotide sequence: TGCGCCAGCAGAGCGTCTTCGAATGAGCAGTTCTTC.

The chain has TRBV7-9 and TRBJ2-4, with D possibly TRBD2 on 6 matching bases. CDR1 SEHNR and CDR2 FQNEAQ come from the germline V gene (reference sequence). The V and J ends lost 5 bases and 13 bases respectively, with 12 bases between them. CDR3 size: 11 residues. DNA of the CDR3: TGTGCCAGCAGCCTCCTAGCGCAGCAGTACTTC. Its translation: CASSLLAQQYF.

The chain joins TRBV23-1 to TRBJ1-6; 8 bases map to TRBD1. TRBV23-1 qualifies as an ORF whose function is uncertain. The CDR3 covers 14 residues. Unmatched junction bases numbered 4, after V lost 5 bases and J lost 7 bases. Here the CDR3 reads CASSSRDRNSPLHF. DNA of the CDR3: TGCGCCAGCAGTTCCCGGGACAGGAATTCACCCCTCCACTTT.

The chain couples TRBV6-1 to TRBJ1-2, with D unclear. Looked up from germline, CDR1 is MNHNS and CDR2 is SASEGT. The CDR3 extends over 15 amino acids. Deletions cut 8 bases from V and 0 bases from J, with 16 bases between. The CDR3 reads CASSIRGISNYGYTF. The CDR3 DNA reads as TGTGCCAGCTCGATACGAGGGATATCTAACTATGGCTACACCTTC.

The chain links TRBV5-1 to TRBJ2-7; tentative D call: TRBD2 (6 bases). This CDR3 contains 16 residues. V was clipped by 0 bases and J by 3 bases, with 16 bases between them. CDR1 is SGHRS and CDR2 is YFSETQ in the germline V gene. CDR3: CASSLGADYLGYEQYF. The CDR3 coding sequence is TGCGCCAGCAGCTTGGGGGCGGACTACTTGGGCTACGAGCAGTACTTC.

J is TRBJ2-7 and V is TRBV12-1; the D call TRBD2 from the table was never checked on the DNA. TRBV12-1 is shown as a pseudogene. There are 17 residues in the CDR3. Written as DNA, the CDR3 is TGTGCCAGCAGACCCTCGTTGCTTGAGGGAGTGGCGCGGGAGCAGTACTTC. It specifies CASRPSLLEGVAREQYF.

The chain links TRBV4-1 to TRBJ1-2; D call uncertain. The CDR3 runs 18 residues. CDR1 MGHRA and CDR2 YSYEKL come from the germline V gene. Trimming cost V 3 bases and J 5 bases, with 25 bases left between them. CDR3 sequence: CASSQLPPRERGGYGYTF. The CDR3 nucleotides are TGCGCCAGCAGCCAGTTACCTCCCCGGGAGAGAGGAGGTTATGGCTACACCTTC.

The chain uses TRBV15 and TRBJ1-3; TRBD1 matches 7 bases. CDR3 length: 13 residues. Germline V gene lookup returns CDR1 LNHNV and CDR2 YYDKDF (reference sequence). The junction had 3 bases not matched to a gene; V was cut back by 6 bases and J by 4 bases. The CDR3 protein is CATRGTAGNTIYF. For the CDR3, the DNA is TGTGCCACCAGGGGGACAGCCGGAAACACCATATATTTT.

The V call is TRBV5-1, the J call TRBJ2-3; D ambiguous. Germline CDR1 reads SGHRS; CDR2 reads YFSETQ. Trimming left V 4 bases short and J 6 bases short, with 9 bases between. The CDR3 contains 12 residues. CDR3 region: CASSALGDTQYF. CDR3 sequence (DNA): TGCGCCAGCAGCGCCCTCGGGGATACGCAGTATTTT.

The chain is built from TRBV10-3 and TRBJ2-3; TRBD2 might be the D (6 bases). This CDR3 spans 14 amino acids. Germline CDR1 reads ENHRY; CDR2 reads SYGVKD. Trimming took off 11 bases at V and 2 bases at J, with 17 bases between the two ends. This CDR3 is CASLGDLHTDTQYF. DNA for the CDR3: TGTGCCTCCTTAGGGGACTTACACACAGATACGCAGTATTTT.

The V gene is TRBV7-2, the J gene TRBJ2-3, with TRBD2 matching 16 bases. CDR3 length equals 19 residues. With V trimmed by 5 bases and J by 6 bases, 14 bases remained unmatched. The germline V gene has CDR1 SGHTA and CDR2 FQGNSA. Here the CDR3 reads CASSLGAGLAGGPSDTQYF. The CDR3 DNA is TGTGCCAGCAGCCTCGGGGCGGGACTAGCGGGGGGGCCGTCGGATACGCAGTATTTT.

This chain uses TRBV5-1 with TRBJ2-5, with a weak D call TRBD2 (6 bases). The V and J ends lost 7 bases and 1 base respectively, with 14 bases between them. The length of the CDR3 is 14 residues. Germline V gives CDR1 SGHRS, CDR2 YFSETQ. CDR3 loop: CASGVVGGQETQYF. DNA of the CDR3: TGCGCCAGCGGGGTTGTGGGGGGCCAAGAGACCCAGTACTTC.

This chain uses TRBV5-4 with TRBJ1-2; 9 positions agree with TRBD1. The germline gives CDR1 SGHNT, CDR2 YYREEE (reference sequence). This CDR3 has 15 amino acids. The ends lost 4 bases at V and 1 base at J; junction bases unmatched: 5. CDR3 DNA sequence: TGTGCCAGCAGCCCGGACAGGGGAAGTAACTATGGCTACACCTTC. Protein product: CASSPDRGSNYGYTF.

The CDR3 region has the DNA TGTGCCACCTCCACTGGGGGCCGGGGCACTGAAGCTTTCTTT. Translated: CATSTGGRGTEAFF. This sequence joins TRBV15 and TRBJ1-1; tentative D call: TRBD1 (6 bases). V lost 8 bases to trimming and J lost 4 bases, with 17 bases between them. The CDR3 spans 14 residues. Germline V lookup: CDR1 LNHNV, CDR2 YYDKDF (reference sequence).